These T cell receptor beta chains were read from a single sample in a study of CD8 T cells in ankylosing spondylitis. TCRdb processed the 5' RACE reads anew with MiXCR; each CDR3 protein has one entry. The sample holds approximately 300,000 distinct CDR3 sequences; 15% to 20% are singletons and the top ten take 7.8%. The source material was blood, either unsorted or a sorted T cell fraction (not recorded which). The receptors come from a male donor with ankylosing spondylitis or in good health (not recorded which). CDR3s include the opening cysteine and the closing phenylalanine or tryptophan. The D gene is left open where the match is weak. Clone size is given for some rows only: seen once, a few or many times, or a class if the clone is expanded.

V gene	J gene	D gene	clone size	CDR3 DNA	CDR3 protein
TRBV29-1	TRBJ2-1	-	few	TGCAGCGTTGTTCCCCAAGTCGATGAGCAGTTCTTC	CSVVPQVDEQFF
TRBV20-1	TRBJ1-5	-	-	TGCAGTGCTAGAAGGTTAGGGGGGCAGCCCCAGCATTTT	CSARRLGGQPQHF
TRBV7-7	TRBJ2-3	-	-	TGTGCTAGCAGCCTCAACCCGACAATTACTAGCACAGATACGCAGTATTTT	CASSLNPTITSTDTQYF
TRBV5-1	TRBJ2-4	TRBD2	many	TGCGCCAGCAGATATAGCGGGGAAGGGCAAAACATTCAGTACTTC	CASRYSGEGQNIQYF
TRBV27	TRBJ1-3	TRBD1	many	TGTGCCAGCATCGGACAGGGCGGAACCATATATTTT	CASIGQGGTIYF
TRBV5-1	TRBJ2-3	-	-	TGCGTCAGCAGCTTGGGTCACGGCACAGATACGCAGTATTTT	CVSSLGHGTDTQYF
TRBV7-2	TRBJ1-4	-	-	TGTGCCAGCAGCCAAGATGGATGGGCAGAAAAACTGTTTTTT	CASSQDGWAEKLFF
TRBV11-2	TRBJ1-5	TRBD1	-	TGTGCCAGCAGCCGTGGACAGGGAGGAGGTCAGCCCCAGCATTTT	CASSRGQGGGQPQHF
TRBV2	TRBJ1-1	-	-	TGTGCCAGCAGTGAACTACAGGGCCCGAACACTGAAGCTTTCTTT	CASSELQGPNTEAFF
TRBV6-5	TRBJ2-1	TRBD2	-	TGTGCCAGCAGTTACACAGCGGGAGGTGTCAATGAGCAGTTCTTC	CASSYTAGGVNEQFF
TRBV28	TRBJ1-5	-	-	TGTGCCAGCAGCCAAGGGGGGGGGCGGGATCAGCCCCAGCATTTT	CASSQGGGRDQPQHF
TRBV7-3	TRBJ2-1	-	-	TGTGCCAGCAGCTCCAGGGCGGGACAGACCACCTACAATGAGCAGTTCTTC	CASSSRAGQTTYNEQFF
TRBV7-3	TRBJ2-3	-	few	TGTGCCAGCAGCTTCACAGGGTCTAGCACAGATACGCAGTATTTT	CASSFTGSSTDTQYF
TRBV7-2	TRBJ1-1	TRBD1	many	TGTGCCAGCAGCCCGGACAGGGCTAACACTGAAGCTTTCTTT	CASSPDRANTEAFF
TRBV25-1	TRBJ1-1	-	few	TGTGCCAGCATGTCGATTGGCGTTGAAGCTTTCTTT	CASMSIGVEAFF
TRBV29-1	TRBJ2-3	-	-	TGCAGCGTTGGAGTGTCGGCTAAGCAAGATACGCAGTATTTT	CSVGVSAKQDTQYF
TRBV28	TRBJ2-2	TRBD1	few	TGTGCCAGCAGTTCCCCGGGACAGGGAAGGACCGGGGAGCTGTTTTTT	CASSSPGQGRTGELFF
TRBV10-3	TRBJ2-1	TRBD2	few	TGTGCCATCAGTGAGTCAGCGACTAGCGGCGACAATGAGCAGTTCTTC	CAISESATSGDNEQFF
TRBV28	TRBJ2-1	TRBD2	few	TGTGCCAGCAGTTTATTGCGGGGGGCGAAGCTCTCCTACAATGAGCAGTTCTTC	CASSLLRGAKLSYNEQFF
TRBV28	TRBJ2-1	-	-	TGTGCCAGCAGTTTGCCACCCCCCAATGAGCAGTTCTTC	CASSLPPPNEQFF
TRBV20-1	TRBJ2-3	-	-	TGCAGTGCTAGTTTACTAGTCTATGATACGCAGTATTTT	CSASLLVYDTQYF
TRBV27	TRBJ1-5	-	-	TGTGCCAGCAGTTCGTGGGGAAGCAATCAGCCCCAGCATTTT	CASSSWGSNQPQHF
TRBV20-1	TRBJ2-1	TRBD2	few	TGCAGTGCTAGTAGCGGGAGTGAGACCTACAATGAGCAGTTCTTC	CSASSGSETYNEQFF
TRBV24-1	TRBJ2-1	-	many	TGTGCCACCAGTGATGCCCGAGATGCCCCTCTATACAATGAGCAGTTCTTC	CATSDARDAPLYNEQFF
TRBV29-1	TRBJ1-1	-	many	TGCAGCGGTGTTGTGGAGACTGAAGCTTTCTTT	CSGVVETEAFF
TRBV20-1	TRBJ2-1	-	-	TGCAGTGGGGTATCGGGGGGCAATGAACAGTTCTTC	CSGVSGGNEQFF
TRBV12-3/TRBV12-4	TRBJ1-1	TRBD1	-	TGTGCCACCACGGACAGGCCGAACACTGAAGCTTTCTTT	CATTDRPNTEAFF
TRBV18	TRBJ2-2	-	few	TGTGCCAGCTCACCTCAGTCAAGCGAAAACACCGGGGAGCTGTTTTTT	CASSPQSSENTGELFF
TRBV7-8	TRBJ2-1	-	-	TGTGCCAGCAGCTTAAGTGGAGGGGCGAAACCGACCTACAATGAGCAGTTCTTC	CASSLSGGAKPTYNEQFF
TRBV6-1	TRBJ2-1	-	-	TGTGCCAGCTGTCGGACAACGTACAATGAGCAGTTCTTC	CASCRTTYNEQFF
TRBV20-1	TRBJ2-1	TRBD2	-	TGCAGTGCTAGAGATCAGGCTAGCGGGAGCAATGAGCAGTTCTTC	CSARDQASGSNEQFF
TRBV18	TRBJ1-3	-	-	TGTGCCAGCTCACCACCCGGCGGAAACACCATATATTTT	CASSPPGGNTIYF
TRBV5-1	TRBJ2-1	TRBD1	-	TGCGCCAGCAGCTCATACAGGGGCACGGAGCAGTTCTTC	CASSSYRGTEQFF
TRBV11-2	TRBJ2-1	-	-	TGTGCAAGCACGATTCGGTCAGGGGGGTTTTACAATGAGCAGTTCTTC	CASTIRSGGFYNEQFF
TRBV6-1	TRBJ2-2	-	few	TGTGCCAGCAATAAACTAGTTCCCGGCTCCGGGGAGCTGTTTTTT	CASNKLVPGSGELFF
TRBV5-5	TRBJ2-4	-	-	TGTGCCAGCAGCTTAAACCGGGACGGAAACATTCAGTACTTC	CASSLNRDGNIQYF
TRBV6-5	TRBJ1-1	-	few	TGTGCCAGCAGTTCACCGGGACACCCTGCGAACACTGAAGCTTTCTTT	CASSSPGHPANTEAFF
TRBV2	TRBJ2-3	TRBD2	few	TGTGCCAGCAGTGAGGGGGGACTAGCGGGGCCGTCCGATACGCAGTATTTT	CASSEGGLAGPSDTQYF
TRBV3-1	TRBJ2-3	TRBD2	-	TGTGCCTGCAGCCAAGATGCCTCGGGAGCGGGACTCACAGATACGCAGTATTTT	CACSQDASGAGLTDTQYF
TRBV7-2	TRBJ2-5	-	-	TGTGCCAGCAGCTTTCTTCAGTACCAAGAGACCCAGTACTTC	CASSFLQYQETQYF
TRBV24-1	TRBJ2-1	TRBD1	-	TGTGCCACCAGTGGTACGCGGGACAGGTCTACGAGAGATGAGCAGTTCTTC	CATSGTRDRSTRDEQFF
TRBV20-1	TRBJ2-2	TRBD1	many	TGCAGTGCCAAGACAGGGGGCGGCACCGGGGAGCTGTTTTTT	CSAKTGGGTGELFF
TRBV6-1	TRBJ1-3	-	few	TGTGCCAGCAGCTCGACAGTCGCTGGAAACACCATATATTTT	CASSSTVAGNTIYF
TRBV6-5	TRBJ2-1	-	-	TGTGCCGGCAGTTATCAGTCCCCTGAGTGCTACAATGAGCAGTTCTTC	CAGSYQSPECYNEQFF
TRBV28	TRBJ2-1	-	-	TGTGCCAGCAGCAAACTATCTACAGGACGCTTCAATGAGCAGTTCTTC	CASSKLSTGRFNEQFF
TRBV5-1	TRBJ1-1	-	many	TGCGCCAGCAGCCTCCATACCAAGAACACTGAAGCTTTCTTT	CASSLHTKNTEAFF
TRBV12-3/TRBV12-4	TRBJ1-3	-	few	TGTGCCAGCAGACTTAAGTCGGGAAATGGAAACACCATATATTTT	CASRLKSGNGNTIYF
TRBV2	TRBJ1-4	-	few	TGTGCCAGCAAGGTCCGGGGGGTCGATAGTGAAAAACTGTTTTTT	CASKVRGVDSEKLFF
TRBV5-1	TRBJ2-3	TRBD2	few	TGCGCCAGCAGCTTGGAACGGCTAGCGGGGGTAACAGATACGCAGTATTTT	CASSLERLAGVTDTQYF
TRBV15	TRBJ2-2	-	-	TGTGCCACCAGCCCGAATTCGAACGGCGCCGGGGAGCTGTTTTTT	CATSPNSNGAGELFF
TRBV3-1	TRBJ1-1	-	-	TGTGCCAGCAGTCAGGGGACGGTGAACACTGAAGCTTTCTTT	CASSQGTVNTEAFF
TRBV28	TRBJ1-2	-	many	TGTGCCAGCAGTTTAGGTCAGATGAACTATGGCTACACCTTC	CASSLGQMNYGYTF
TRBV15	TRBJ2-1	TRBD2	few	TGTGCCACCAGCAGGGCTAGCGGGAGGGCGACCTACAATGAGCAGTTCTTC	CATSRASGRATYNEQFF
TRBV29-1	TRBJ1-5	-	many	TGCAGCGTGTCCGGGGGGAGCAATCAGCCCCAGCATTTT	CSVSGGSNQPQHF
TRBV5-6	TRBJ2-4	-	-	TGTGCCAGCAGCCCACCAGGACTATTAGCCAAAAACATTCAGTACTTC	CASSPPGLLAKNIQYF